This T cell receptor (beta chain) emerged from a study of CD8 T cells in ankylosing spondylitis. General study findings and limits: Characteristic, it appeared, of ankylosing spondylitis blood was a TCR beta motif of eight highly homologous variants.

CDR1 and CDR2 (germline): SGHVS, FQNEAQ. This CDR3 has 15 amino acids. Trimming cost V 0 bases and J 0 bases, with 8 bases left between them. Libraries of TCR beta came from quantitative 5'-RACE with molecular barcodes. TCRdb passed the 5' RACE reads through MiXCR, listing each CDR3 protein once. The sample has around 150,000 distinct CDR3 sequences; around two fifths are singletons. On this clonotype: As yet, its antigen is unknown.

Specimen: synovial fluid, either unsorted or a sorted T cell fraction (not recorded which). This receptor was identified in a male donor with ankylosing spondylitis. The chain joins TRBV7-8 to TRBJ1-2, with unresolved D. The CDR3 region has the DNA TGTGCCAGCAGCTTAGCGCCAGTAACTAACTATGGCTACACCTTC. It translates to CASSLAPVTNYGYTF. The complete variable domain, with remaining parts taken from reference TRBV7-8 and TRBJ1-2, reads GAGVSQSPRYKVAKRGQDVALRCDPISGHVSLFWYQQALGQGPEFLTYFQNEAQLDKSGLPSDRFFAERPEGSVSTLKIQRTQQEDSAVYLCASSLAPVTNYGYTFGSGTRLTVV.